Listed here are 32 T cell receptor beta chains from one sample, sequenced in a study of response to subunit inactivated influenza vaccine. TCRdb analysed the RT-PCR reads with MiXCR anew, one entry per CDR3 protein. Of 550,000 to 600,000 distinct CDR3 sequences listed, 12% are singletons. The specimen comprised PBMCs from blood, sampled on the day of vaccination. These receptors were taken from a man between 45 and 60 years old who received an inactivated influenza vaccine.

The DNA of the CDR3 is TGTGCCAGCAGATTCGAGCGGGGGAAGGGGGACACTGAAGCTTTCTTT. Translated: CASRFERGKGDTEAFF. V and J are TRBV6-2 or TRBV6-3 and TRBJ1-1; D is perhaps TRBD1 (6 bases). The V end lost 6 bases, the J end lost 3 bases, and 20 bases lay between the germline ends. CDR1 is MNHEY and CDR2 is SVGEGT in the germline V gene. The CDR3 length is 16 residues.

This clonotype was counted a few times. The chain combines TRBV2 with TRBJ2-1; TRBD2 matches 7 bases. This CDR3 has 12 residues. Trimming took 9 bases from V and 7 from J; bases not matched to a gene: 6. Per the germline V gene, CDR1 is SNHLY and CDR2 is FYNNEI. In DNA, the CDR3 is TGTGCCAGTGGACTAGTCCCAAATGAGCAGTTCTTC. It codes for CASGLVPNEQFF.

With respect to this clonotype: This may come from a read error, since a much larger clone is one base off. The rearrangement uses TRBV29-1 and TRBJ2-1; 13 bases are a match to TRBD2. Per the germline V gene, CDR1 is SQVTM and CDR2 is ANQGSEA. The CDR3 runs to 14 residues. CDR3 region: CSAGLAGASNEHFF. The CDR3 DNA sequence: TGCAGCGCTGGACTAGCGGGAGCCTCTAATGAGCATTTCTTC.

Points on this clonotype: Mismatch with germline at one junction end may stem from a read error. The chain combines TRBV9 with TRBJ1-3; no clear D gene. There are 14 residues in the CDR3. The germline gives CDR1 SGDLS, CDR2 YYNGEE. The CDR3, as DNA: TGTGGCAGCAGCGTAGGTAAAACTGGAAACACCATATATTTT. Its translation is CGSSVGKTGNTIYF. Combining the CDR3 with reference TRBV9 and TRBJ1-3 gives the whole variable domain DSGVTQTPKHLITATGQRVTLRCSPRSGDLSVYWYQQSLDQGLQFLIQYYNGEERAKGNILERFSAQQFPDLHSELNLSSLELGDSALYFCGSSVGKTGNTIYFGEGSWLTVV.

The chain recombines TRBV7-9 with TRBJ2-7, with D maybe TRBD1 (6 bases). Trimming removed 1 base from V and 2 bases from J, with 12 bases in between. Germline values: CDR1 SEHNR, CDR2 FQNEAQ (reference sequence). The CDR3 spans 15 residues. The chain's CDR3 is CASSLEHRATYEQYF. Written as DNA, the CDR3 is TGTGCCAGCAGCTTAGAACACAGGGCTACCTACGAGCAGTACTTC.

This chain joins TRBV7-9 and TRBJ2-2; D might be TRBD1 (5 bases). The CDR3 extends over 16 amino acids. The V end was cut by 1 base, the J end by 2 bases, with 11 bases between. CDR1 SEHNR and CDR2 FQNEAQ come from the germline V gene (reference sequence). DNA for the CDR3: TGTGCCAGCAGCTTAGTTGGGGCCCTTAACACCGGGGAGCTGTTTTTT. Amino acid sequence: CASSLVGALNTGELFF.

This clonotype has a handful of counts. J is TRBJ2-1 and V is TRBV9, with 9 bases identical to TRBD2. Germline V CDR1 and CDR2: SGDLS, YYNGEE. V was pared by 2 bases and J by 7 bases, with 4 bases of the junction left unmatched. The CDR3 sequence is 14 residues long. CDR3 residues: CASSVGGGANEQFF. CDR3 bases: TGTGCCAGCAGCGTTGGCGGGGGGGCTAATGAGCAGTTCTTC.

This clonotype was seen repeatedly, ten times or more. The chain is built from TRBV28 and TRBJ1-1; 7 nucleotides line up with TRBD1. This CDR3 spans 19 amino acids. The V gene end was trimmed by 6 bases and the J gene end by 0 bases; junction bases not matched to a gene: 19. CDR1 and CDR2 from the germline V gene are MDHEN and SYDVKM. The CDR3 sequence: CASRGSLGGQRWMNTEAFF. For the CDR3, the DNA is TGTGCCAGCAGAGGTTCTTTGGGGGGACAGCGATGGATGAACACTGAAGCTTTCTTT.

CDR3 in amino acids: CASSADLGNEQYF. The CDR3 nucleotides are TGTGCCAGCAGCGCTGACTTGGGAAACGAGCAGTACTTC. The chain has TRBV5-6 and TRBJ2-7; D call uncertain. The germline V gene encodes CDR1 SGHDT and CDR2 YYEEEE. V was pared by 4 bases and J by 5 bases, with 13 bases between. This CDR3 region has 13 residues.

This clonotype was seen ten or more times. This chain links TRBV6-5 with TRBJ2-5; TRBD2 matches 7 bases. Germline loops: CDR1 MNHEY, CDR2 SVGAGI. The trim removed 2 bases at V and 3 bases at J, leaving 6 bases unmatched. CDR3 size: 15 residues. DNA of the CDR3: TGTGCCAGCAGTTACATGCGGGGGTCCAAAGAGACCCAGTACTTC. Its protein is CASSYMRGSKETQYF.

This clonotype was seen ten or more times. This sequence joins TRBV29-1 and TRBJ2-1; 7 nucleotides agree with TRBD1. The CDR3 has 15 amino acids. V lost 7 bases and J lost 1; bases outside the gene matches: 10. Germline values: CDR1 SQVTM, CDR2 ANQGSEA. This chain's CDR3 is CSAQQGLPSYNEQFF. CDR3 DNA: TGCAGCGCCCAACAGGGGTTACCGTCCTACAATGAGCAGTTCTTC.

The CDR3 here is CASSWRGGGNEQYF. Written as DNA, the CDR3 is TGTGCCAGCAGCTGGAGAGGAGGGGGGAACGAGCAGTACTTC. The chain joins TRBV5-6 to TRBJ2-7; D could derive from TRBD1 or TRBD2 (6 bases each). Trimming removed 3 bases at V and 5 bases at J, with 15 bases between. The germline gives CDR1 SGHDT, CDR2 YYEEEE. The CDR3 spans 14 residues.

This clonotype was detected only a few times. V is TRBV15 and J is TRBJ2-7; TRBD2 might be the D (6 bases). The CDR3 runs to 12 residues. V was shortened by 5 bases and J by 5 bases, with 10 bases between the two germline ends. Germline CDR1 LNHNV, CDR2 YYDKDF (reference sequence). This CDR3 is CATSADYDEQYF. CDR3 coding DNA: TGTGCCACCAGCGCGGACTATGACGAGCAGTACTTC.

This clonotype was counted many times. This rearrangement joins TRBV28 to TRBJ2-1, with D perhaps TRBD1 (6 bases). The germline V gene encodes CDR1 MDHEN and CDR2 SYDVKM. The CDR3 loop spans 13 amino acids. V dropped 7 bases and J dropped 4 bases, with 11 bases sitting between them. CDR3 sequence: CASKAQGYNEQFF. The CDR3 DNA follows: TGTGCCAGCAAAGCCCAGGGGTACAATGAGCAGTTCTTC.

This clonotype has only a few counts. The J gene is TRBJ1-6, the V gene TRBV19, with TRBD1 identical over 9 bases. This CDR3 spans 15 amino acids. The germline CDR1 and CDR2 sequences are LNHDA and SQIVND (reference sequence). The trim removed 6 bases at V and 15 bases at J, leaving 15 bases unmatched. CDR3 sequence (DNA): TGTGCCAGTAGCCCGTCCGGACAGGGGACCCTACACCTCCACTTT. It codes for CASSPSGQGTLHLHF.

V is TRBV5-1 and J is TRBJ2-7; 8 bases agree with TRBD1. Unmatched junction bases numbered 10, after V lost 5 bases and J lost 3 bases. The CDR3 runs 15 residues. Germline values: CDR1 SGHRS, CDR2 YFSETQ. This CDR3 reads CASRFDRGVIYEQYF. DNA of the CDR3: TGCGCCAGCAGATTTGACAGGGGCGTGATCTACGAGCAGTACTTC.

The chain joins TRBV4-3 to TRBJ1-6; 8 bases are a match to TRBD1. The germline CDR1 and CDR2 sequences are LGHNA and YSLEER. There are 17 residues in the CDR3. V shed 0 bases, J shed 9 bases, and the junction held 10 bases outside the gene matches. DNA for the CDR3: TGCGCCAGCAGCCAAGATAGAGGGGACAGGTCGGGTTCACCCCTCCACTTT. Amino acids: CASSQDRGDRSGSPLHF.

The chain is built from TRBV10-3 and TRBJ2-7, with 10 bases that match TRBD2. Trimming cost V 6 bases and J 2 bases; bases outside gene matches: 4. There are 14 residues in the CDR3. The germline V gene encodes CDR1 ENHRY and CDR2 SYGVKD. CDR3 nucleotide sequence: TGTGCCATCAGGTCCGGGACTAGCGCCTACGAGCAGTACTTC. This codes for CAIRSGTSAYEQYF.

This clonotype was found a few times. The J gene is TRBJ2-1, the V gene TRBV7-2, with D tentatively TRBD1 (5 bases). The CDR3 consists of 17 residues. The germline gives CDR1 SGHTA, CDR2 FQGNSA. V lost 0 bases and J 10 bases, leaving 22 bases between the germline ends. CDR3 coding DNA: TGTGCCAGCAGCTTAGCGGTGGGCGGCTTGGGGCCCGTCGAGCAGTTCTTC. It specifies CASSLAVGGLGPVEQFF.

This clonotype was seen a handful of times. In DNA form, the CDR3 reads TGCGCCAGCAGCACTCGGGGGCCCCGGCAGGGAGATACGCAGTATTTT. Translated: CASSTRGPRQGDTQYF. The chain carries TRBV5-1 and TRBJ2-3; D may correspond to TRBD1 or TRBD2 (6 bases each). Germline V gene lookup returns CDR1 SGHRS and CDR2 YFSETQ. The CDR3 spans 16 residues. V lost 4 bases to trimming and J lost 5 bases, with 20 bases between them.

The chain employs TRBV12-3 or TRBV12-4 and TRBJ1-5; D call uncertain. Trimming stripped 0 bases from V and 5 bases from J, with 8 bases between. The CDR3 is 14 residues long. The CDR3 is CASSLAGKHQPQHF. CDR3 sequence (DNA): TGTGCCAGCAGTTTAGCGGGTAAACATCAGCCCCAGCATTTT.

This clonotype was observed a handful of times. The chain carries TRBV29-1 and TRBJ2-7, with 11 bases aligning to TRBD2. Per the germline V gene, CDR1 is SQVTM and CDR2 is ANQGSEA. Unmatched junction bases numbered 7, after V lost 2 bases and J lost 4 bases. The CDR3 runs 15 residues. The CDR3 nucleotides are TGCAGCGTTGAAACTAGCGGGAGAGACCTTTACGAGCAGTACTTC. This encodes CSVETSGRDLYEQYF.

This clonotype was seen many times. The CDR3 sequence: CASSLEVSPGELFF. The CDR3 nucleotides are TGCGCCAGCAGCTTGGAGGTCAGCCCCGGGGAGCTGTTTTTT. The chain is built from TRBV5-1 and TRBJ2-2; D remains ambiguous. Germline loops: CDR1 SGHRS, CDR2 YFSETQ. The CDR3 extends over 14 amino acids. The germline V and J ends were trimmed by 0 bases and 6 bases, with 9 bases remaining between them.

CDR3 sequence reads: CASSLGLGAGANVLTF. The DNA of the CDR3 is TGTGCCAGCAGCTTAGGTTTGGGGGCTGGGGCCAACGTCCTGACTTTC. The chain recombines TRBV11-2 with TRBJ2-6, with D perhaps assigned TRBD1 or TRBD2 (5 bases each). The CDR3 contains 16 residues. Trimming cost V 1 base and J 2 bases, with 9 bases left between them. CDR1 is SGHAT and CDR2 is FQNNGV in the germline V gene.

This clonotype has at least ten counts. The chain uses TRBV4-3 and TRBJ2-3; 9 nucleotides match TRBD2. The CDR3 runs to 16 residues. Trimming took 3 bases from V and 2 from J; bases not matched to a gene: 6. The germline V gene encodes CDR1 LGHNA and CDR2 YSLEER. The CDR3: CASSQGPSGNTDTQYF. The CDR3 coding sequence is TGCGCCAGCAGCCAGGGTCCTAGCGGGAACACAGATACGCAGTATTTT.

There are many counts of this clonotype. The V and J genes are TRBV30 and TRBJ1-1; D remains unclear. CDR3 length: 13 amino acids. V was clipped by 1 base and J by 6 bases, with 12 bases between them. CDR1 and CDR2 (germline): GTSNPN, SVGIG (reference sequence). CDR3 protein: CAWSGVAWAEAFF. CDR3 DNA: TGTGCCTGGAGTGGCGTGGCGTGGGCTGAAGCTTTCTTT.

The chain uses TRBV7-8 and TRBJ2-1; TRBD1 matches 11 bases. CDR3 length: 15 residues. V lost 5 bases, J lost 5 bases, and 5 bases stayed unmatched. CDR1 and CDR2 from the germline V gene are SGHVS and FQNEAQ. The CDR3 sequence: CASSRDRGRDNEQFF. The CDR3 coding sequence is TGTGCCAGCAGCCGGGACAGGGGGAGGGACAATGAGCAGTTCTTC.

This clonotype was observed a few times. The chain carries TRBV14 and TRBJ2-7; 7 bases map to TRBD1. Germline V gives CDR1 SGHDN, CDR2 FVKESK. The junction had 6 bases not matched to a gene; V was cut back by 4 bases and J by 3 bases. The CDR3 extends over 14 amino acids. CDR3: CASSLTGTHYEQYF. The DNA of the CDR3 is TGTGCCAGCAGCCTGACAGGGACCCACTACGAGCAGTACTTC.

This clonotype has only a few counts. The DNA of the CDR3 is TGCGCCAGCAGCCAAATAGCGGGGCGGGAAACCGGGGAGCTGTTTTTT. Its protein product is CASSQIAGRETGELFF. The V gene is TRBV4-3, the J gene TRBJ2-2, with 8 bases lining up with TRBD2. The CDR3 length is 16 residues. Germline assignment: CDR1 LGHNA and CDR2 YSLEER. V gave up 2 bases and J gave up 5 bases; unmatched junction bases: 7.

The gene calls are TRBV27 and TRBJ2-2; TRBD1 agrees at 9 bases. The CDR3 loop spans 16 amino acids. Germline V gene data show CDR1 as MNHEY and CDR2 as SMNVEV (reference sequence). The V and J ends lost 5 bases and 6 bases, in that order; junction bases with no gene match: 10. The CDR3 sequence is CASSLQGQGKAGELFF. The CDR3 coding sequence is TGTGCCAGCAGTCTACAGGGACAGGGCAAGGCCGGGGAGCTGTTTTTT.

This clonotype was recorded at least ten times. The chain couples TRBV7-2 to TRBJ2-7; 7 bases match TRBD2. CDR1 is SGHTA and CDR2 is FQGNSA in the germline V gene. The CDR3 spans 14 residues. V trimming: 2 bases; J trimming: 4 bases; junction bases outside the gene matches: 5. The chain's CDR3 is CASSLSSGVYEQYF. CDR3 bases: TGTGCCAGCAGCTTATCTAGCGGAGTTTACGAGCAGTACTTC.

The chain links TRBV28 to TRBJ2-5; the D call may be TRBD1 or TRBD2 (5 bases each). Trimming took off 2 bases at V and 5 bases at J, with 15 bases between the two ends. The CDR3 is made up of 15 amino acids. The germline V gene has CDR1 MDHEN and CDR2 SYDVKM. This chain's CDR3 is CASSLGTPGRETQYF. The CDR3 nucleotides are TGTGCCAGCAGTTTAGGTACACCGGGACGGGAGACCCAGTACTTC. Together with reference TRBV28 and TRBJ2-5, the CDR3 gives the full variable domain: DVKVTQSSRYLVKRTGEKVFLECVQDMDHENMFWYRQDPGLGLRLIYFSYDVKMKEKGDIPEGYSVSREKKERFSLILESASTNQTSMYLCASSLGTPGRETQYFGPGTRLLVL.